This TCR beta chain derives from a study of Ad26.COV2.S vaccination and SARS-CoV-2 variants. Study-wide results and caveats: Similar non-spike TCR breadth was seen in vaccine and placebo recipients.

About this clone: Its matching antigen is unknown.

Only in-frame clones appear in the TCRdb table, and some are missing; sequencing was by immunoSEQ multiplex PCR. The data contain some 390,000 clones, approximately 90% of them singletons. Indicated treatment: 15 to 20 received Ad26.COV2.S at low or high dose, single or two shots; roughly 5 received placebo; per-sample allocation not given. The investigators took samples on day 63 after the first vaccine or placebo injection. Trimming took 8 bases from V and 8 from J, leaving 18 bases between them. The CDR3 is 13 residues long. Material: peripheral blood, obtained in a trial of Ad26.COV2.S vaccine versus placebo. The V call is TRBV12-3 or TRBV12-4, the J call TRBJ1-2; unclear D gene. This clonotype was sampled from a person between 18 and 60 years old who received the Ad26.COV2.S COVID-19 vaccine or a placebo. CDR3 residues: CASGLQQTRGYTF. The DNA for the CDR3 is TGTGCCAGCGGGCTCCAGCAAACACGGGGCTACACCTTC.